Listed here are 19 T cell receptor beta chains from one sample, sequenced in a study of blood T cell repertoires in COVID-19. The method was immunoSEQ multiplex PCR; TCRdb's version includes in-frame clones alone and lacks a portion of them. The sample has around 190,000 clones; about 83% are singletons. The sequenced sample consisted of peripheral blood. These receptors were taken from a human donor in a cohort sampled during active COVID-19.

The chain links TRBV19 to TRBJ2-3; TRBD2 matches at 9 bases. Germline-derived CDR1 and CDR2 are LNHDA and SQIVND (reference sequence). There are 15 residues in the CDR3. The J segment lost 6 bases and the V segment lost 8 bases, leaving 12 bases of the junction unmatched. The CDR3 DNA reads TGTGCCAGTCGTGTCTGGGTAGCGGGAGAGGATACGCAGTATTTT. It specifies CASRVWVAGEDTQYF.

A word on this clone: Other nucleotide sequences in the sample specify the same CDR3. V gene TRBV10-1 combines with J gene TRBJ2-7; D remains ambiguous. Germline values: CDR1 WNHNN, CDR2 SYGVQD (reference sequence). This CDR3 comprises 11 residues. V lost 3 bases and J 7 bases, leaving 7 bases between the germline ends. CDR3 in DNA: TGCGCCAGCAGTGATGAGAGTGAGCAGTACTTC. This sequence encodes CASSDESEQYF.

CDR3 protein: CASSIGQGVGANVLTF. Written as DNA, the CDR3 is TGTGCCAGTAGTATAGGACAGGGCGTTGGGGCCAACGTCCTGACTTTC. This chain links TRBV19 with TRBJ2-6; TRBD1 agrees at 7 bases. The germline gives CDR1 LNHDA, CDR2 SQIVND (reference sequence). This CDR3 is built from 16 residues. J lost 3 bases, V lost 1 base, and 3 bases had no gene match. Full variable domain (missing parts from reference TRBV19 and TRBJ2-6): DGGITQSPKYLFRKEGQNVTLSCEQNLNHDAMYWYRQDPGQGLRLIYYSQIVNDFQKGDIAEGYSVSREKKESFPLTVTSAQKNPTAFYLCASSIGQGVGANVLTFGAGSRLTVL.

The CDR3 sequence: CASRDSHSPLHF. For the CDR3, the DNA is TGTGCCAGTCGGGACAGCCATTCACCCCTCCACTTT. This rearrangement joins TRBV2 to TRBJ1-6; 7 bases match TRBD1. Germline V gene lookup returns CDR1 SNHLY and CDR2 FYNNEI. The CDR3 has 12 amino acids. Losses at the gene ends were 9 bases for V and 8 bases for J; bases not matched to a gene: 4.

DNA for the CDR3: TGCAGCACTAGCTCTACAGGGGACGGCTACACCTTC. Its translation: CSTSSTGDGYTF. This sequence joins TRBV29-1 and TRBJ1-2; TRBD1 agrees at 7 bases. CDR1 and CDR2 from the germline V gene are SQVTM and ANQGSEA. V lost 8 bases to trimming and J lost 8 bases; unmatched junction nucleotides: 11. CDR3 length: 12 residues.

The CDR3 DNA reads TGTGCCAGCAGTTCCGAGACAGGGGCCCGGCCCCAGCATTTT. The encoded protein is CASSSETGARPQHF. V and J are TRBV6-6 and TRBJ1-5, with 8 bases matching TRBD1. Germline V lookup: CDR1 MNHNY, CDR2 SVGAGI (reference sequence). V dropped 4 bases and J dropped 9; count of bases not matched to a gene: 8. The CDR3 has 14 amino acids.

The chain uses TRBV6-2 or TRBV6-3 and TRBJ1-1; D remains ambiguous. This CDR3 spans 14 amino acids. The V end lost 2 bases, the J end lost 4 bases, and 11 bases lay between the germline ends. In germline, CDR1 is MNHEY, CDR2 SVGEGT. CDR3 protein: CASSYITGGTEAFF. The CDR3 nucleotides are TGTGCCAGCAGTTACATTACCGGAGGCACTGAAGCTTTCTTT.

This clone was detected once. The J gene is TRBJ1-2, the V gene TRBV5-1; weak D call: TRBD1 (6 bases). Germline V gives CDR1 SGHRS, CDR2 YFSETQ. V was trimmed by 2 bases and J by 4 bases, leaving 15 bases between them. The CDR3 covers 15 residues. The chain's CDR3 is CASSFSGESVYGYTF. The CDR3, as DNA: TGCGCCAGCAGCTTCTCAGGGGAATCTGTCTATGGCTACACCTTC.

This chain connects TRBV2 to TRBJ2-1, with a weak D call TRBD2 (6 bases). Per germline, CDR1 SNHLY and CDR2 FYNNEI. The CDR3 sequence is 15 residues long. V shed 3 bases and J shed 10 bases, with 19 bases lying between them. The CDR3 protein is CASSDGSYTLREQFF. For the CDR3, the DNA is TGTGCCAGCAGTGACGGGAGCTATACCCTCAGGGAGCAGTTCTTC. The whole variable domain, remainder taken from reference TRBV2 and TRBJ2-1, is EPEVTQTPSHQVTQMGQEVILRCVPISNHLYFYWYRQILGQKVEFLVSFYNNEISEKSEIFDDQFSVERPDGSNFTLKIRSTKLEDSAMYFCASSDGSYTLREQFFGPGTRLTVL.

The J gene is TRBJ1-4, the V gene TRBV9; 7 bases are shared with TRBD1. V was pared by 0 bases and J by 7 bases, with 3 bases of the junction left unmatched. This CDR3 has 14 amino acids. Germline assignment: CDR1 SGDLS and CDR2 YYNGEE. The CDR3 sequence: CASSVDRGREKLFF. The CDR3 DNA follows: TGTGCCAGCAGCGTAGATAGGGGGCGTGAAAAACTGTTTTTT.

This chain uses TRBV5-6 with TRBJ1-6, with D possibly TRBD1 on 5 matching bases. This CDR3 region has 13 residues. V lost 4 bases, J lost 9 bases, and 11 bases lay in between. Germline CDR1 SGHDT, CDR2 YYEEEE. DNA for the CDR3: TGTGCCAGCAGCCCGACGGGGGTTTCACCCCTCCACTTT. This sequence encodes CASSPTGVSPLHF.

The chain employs TRBV12-3 or TRBV12-4 and TRBJ2-7, with D perhaps TRBD2 (5 bases). Trimming cost V 4 bases and J 9 bases, with 13 bases left between them. CDR3 length: 12 residues. The CDR3 reads CASSSIPAGQYF. The CDR3 bases are TGTGCCAGCAGTTCCATCCCGGCGGGGCAGTACTTC.

As for this clone: The sample has other DNA sequences that encode this CDR3 too. The rearrangement links TRBV6-4 to TRBJ2-1; 8 bases are shared with TRBD2. Germline-derived CDR1 and CDR2 are MRHNA and SNTAGT. Germline trimming cut 5 bases from V and 3 bases from J; bases unmatched to any gene: 6. This CDR3 comprises 15 residues. The CDR3 is CASSTGAGDYNEQFF. DNA for the CDR3: TGTGCCAGCAGTACGGGAGCGGGGGACTACAATGAGCAGTTCTTC.

This chain links TRBV28 with TRBJ1-5, with D hard to call. The ends were cut back, 3 bases at V and 4 bases at J, with 10 bases in the middle. This CDR3 has 14 amino acids. Looked up from germline, CDR1 is MDHEN and CDR2 is SYDVKM. The CDR3 is CASSLGGENQPQHF. The CDR3 DNA is TGTGCCAGCAGTTTGGGCGGGGAGAATCAGCCCCAGCATTTT.

This chain links TRBV24-1 with TRBJ2-2; the match to TRBD1 covers 7 bases. Germline-derived CDR1 and CDR2 are KGHDR and SFDVKD. The CDR3 contains 15 residues. V was clipped by 4 bases and J by 5 bases; unmatched bases: 6. CDR3 coding DNA: TGTGCCACCAGTGACCCGACAGGGTGGACCGGGGAGCTGTTTTTT. Translating it yields CATSDPTGWTGELFF.

This chain connects TRBV6-1 to TRBJ2-7, with 7 bases aligning to TRBD2. Per germline, CDR1 MNHNS and CDR2 SASEGT. This CDR3 has 15 residues. Trimming removed 3 bases from V and 1 base from J; junction bases left unmatched: 6. CDR3 DNA sequence: TGTGCCAGCAGTGACGGGCTAGCGGATTCCTACGAGCAGTACTTC. It yields the protein CASSDGLADSYEQYF.

This chain joins TRBV5-4 and TRBJ2-5; TRBD2 aligns across 14 bases. The CDR3 runs to 18 residues. Losses at the gene ends were 4 bases for V and 2 bases for J; bases not matched to a gene: 10. The germline V gene has CDR1 SGHNT and CDR2 YYREEE (reference sequence). The CDR3 nucleotides are TGTGCCAGCAGCCCGCCGGGACTAGCGGGAGTTGGGCAAGAGACCCAGTACTTC. It translates to CASSPPGLAGVGQETQYF.

This chain uses TRBV6-5 with TRBJ2-1, with 7 bases lining up with TRBD2. Germline V gene sequence: CDR1 MNHEY, CDR2 SVGAGI. Trimming took 2 bases from V and 7 from J; bases not matched to a gene: 8. The length of the CDR3 is 15 residues. In DNA form, the CDR3 reads TGTGCCAGCAGTTACAGGGGACTATTCACGAATGAGCAGTTCTTC. It is translated as CASSYRGLFTNEQFF.

This chain connects TRBV2 to TRBJ1-2; D unresolved. Looked up from germline, CDR1 is SNHLY and CDR2 is FYNNEI. V shed 0 bases and J shed 6 bases, with 11 bases lying between them. The CDR3 contains 14 residues. The CDR3 DNA reads TGTGCCAGCAGTGAAGCAATACAGATCCATGGCTACACCTTC. Amino acids: CASSEAIQIHGYTF.